These T cell receptor beta chains were read from a single sample in a study of Ad26.COV2.S vaccination and SARS-CoV-2 variants. Clones were sequenced by immunoSEQ multiplex PCR, and TCRdb holds only the in-frame ones, with some missing. Of hundreds of thousands of clones in the sample, about nine tenths were seen once. The input for sequencing was peripheral blood, taken in a trial of Ad26.COV2.S vaccine versus placebo. Every receptor here comes from a person aged 18-65 years who received the Ad26.COV2.S COVID-19 vaccine or a placebo. CDR3s include the opening cysteine and the closing phenylalanine or tryptophan. A D gene is named only where the DNA matches it firmly. Only part of the rows carry a size: once, few, many, or a class if the clone is expanded.

TRBJ1-5 | - | TRBV27 | - | TGTACCAGCAGTTTATCGACGGAGGGAGCCCATCAGCCCCAGCATTTT | CTSSLSTEGAHQPQHF
TRBJ2-3 | TRBD2 | TRBV7-9 | - | TGTGCCAGCAGCCCCCAGGCGGGGGGGATTACAGATACGCAGTATTTT | CASSPQAGGITDTQYF
TRBJ2-3 | - | TRBV7-3 | - | TGTGCCAGCAGCTTAGTTTCAGATACGCAGTATTTT | CASSLVSDTQYF
TRBJ1-1 | - | TRBV5-1 | once | TGCGCCAGCAGTGCACGGGAGAACACTGAAGCTTTCTTT | CASSARENTEAFF
TRBJ2-5 | - | TRBV11-2 | - | TGTGCCAGCAGCCCGCCGAGGGGGCAAGAGACCCAGTACTTC | CASSPPRGQETQYF
TRBJ2-5 | - | TRBV7-7 | - | TGTGCTAGCAGCCCCTGGCTTAGGGGGGAGGAGACCCAGTACTTC | CASSPWLRGEETQYF
TRBJ1-3 | - | TRBV3-1/TRBV3-2 | once | TGTGCCAGCAGCCAGGACAGCTCTGGAAACACCATATATTTT | CASSQDSSGNTIYF
TRBJ2-7 | - | TRBV7-2 | - | TGTGCCAGCAGCCCTTTGAGAGAGCAGTACTTC | CASSPLREQYF
TRBJ2-7 | - | TRBV15 | - | TGTGCCACCAGCAGCAGGGACTCTTACGAGCAGTACTTC | CATSSRDSYEQYF
TRBJ1-5 | - | TRBV27 | - | TGTGCCAGCAGTTTTGGGGTTAGCAATCAGCCCCAGCATTTT | CASSFGVSNQPQHF
TRBJ2-7 | TRBD1 | TRBV30 | - | TGTGCCTGGAGTGTAGACAGGGTATACGAGCAGTACTTC | CAWSVDRVYEQYF
TRBJ2-7 | - | TRBV28 | - | TGTGCCACCGCCCGGGGCGGTTCTTTATACGAGCAGTACTTC | CATARGGSLYEQYF
TRBJ2-7 | TRBD1 | TRBV29-1 | - | TGCAGCGTTAAAAACAGACAGGGACCCTACGAGCAGTACTTC | CSVKNRQGPYEQYF
TRBJ1-3 | TRBD1 | TRBV9 | - | TGTGCCAGCAGCTCCTCCGGGACAGGGACTGGAAACACCATATATTTT | CASSSSGTGTGNTIYF
TRBJ1-2 | - | TRBV9 | - | TGTGCCAGCAGCGTAGATACAGGGAGAAACTATGGCTACACCTTC | CASSVDTGRNYGYTF
TRBJ1-2 | - | TRBV3-1/TRBV3-2 | - | TGTGCCAGCAGCCAAGGTTCGGGGCGTGGCTACACCTTC | CASSQGSGRGYTF
TRBJ2-7 | - | TRBV6-5 | few | TGTGCCAGCAGTTACGAGGGGGGCCCTACCTACGAGCAGTACTTC | CASSYEGGPTYEQYF
TRBJ2-7 | TRBD2 | TRBV14 | few | TGTGCCAGCAGCCTATGGACTAGCGGGGGGCGAAATACTTACGAGCAGTACTTC | CASSLWTSGGRNTYEQYF
TRBJ2-5 | TRBD2 | TRBV5-6 | - | TGTGCCAGCAGCTGGAGGACTAGCGGGGTACAAGAGACCCAGTACTTC | CASSWRTSGVQETQYF
TRBJ2-7 | TRBD2 | TRBV7-2 | - | TGTGCCAGCAGCTCCGGGACTACCTACGAGCAGTACTTC | CASSSGTTYEQYF
TRBJ1-2 | - | TRBV25-1 | - | TGTGCCAGCAGTGAACGGGAAGGGGCAGGGTATGGCTACACCTTC | CASSEREGAGYGYTF
TRBJ1-1 | - | TRBV5-1 | - | TGCGCCAGCAGCCTTTATAGTAGATCCGGGGGAGTGAACACTGAAGCTTTCTTT | CASSLYSRSGGVNTEAFF
TRBJ1-5 | - | TRBV6-5 | - | TGTGCCAGCAGTCGGGGTAGCAATCAGCCCCAGCATTTT | CASSRGSNQPQHF
TRBJ2-1 | TRBD2 | TRBV9 | - | TGTGCCAGCAGCGTAGGGGACGGACTAGCGGGGGGGCTTTCCTACAATGAGCAGTTCTTC | CASSVGDGLAGGLSYNEQFF
TRBJ2-7 | - | TRBV28 | - | TGTGCCAGCAGTTTATCGCGGAGCTCCTACGAGCAGTACTTC | CASSLSRSSYEQYF
TRBJ1-2 | - | TRBV6-4 | few | TGTGCCAGCAGTGACTCAGGGCAGGTTGGAGGCTACACCTTC | CASSDSGQVGGYTF
TRBJ2-3 | - | TRBV27 | - | TGTGCCAGCAGTCGGCTAGGTCGGGATACGCAGTATTTT | CASSRLGRDTQYF
TRBJ2-1 | - | TRBV9 | - | TGTGCCAGCAGCGTAGGGAGCTTGATAGGCTACAATGAGCAGTTCTTC | CASSVGSLIGYNEQFF
TRBJ2-7 | - | TRBV19 | - | TGTGCCTCCAAGGAGGGGGCCTCCTACGAGCAGTACTTC | CASKEGASYEQYF
TRBJ1-5 | - | TRBV9 | - | TGTGCCAGCAGCGTAGAAGGGAGGAATCAGCCCCAGCATTTT | CASSVEGRNQPQHF
TRBJ2-5 | TRBD2 | TRBV5-1 | - | TGCGCCAGCAGCTCTCTAGCGGGGGGTGATCAAGAGACCCAGTACTTC | CASSSLAGGDQETQYF